This T cell receptor beta chain was recovered during a study of blood T cell repertoires in COVID-19. Study in general: The analysed material was cDNA or gDNA that came from T cells, B-cell-depleted T cells, or PBMCs.

In the original processing: Amplifying reference gene primers gave estimates of nucleated cell counts. Assay: immunoSEQ multiplex PCR; the TCRdb copy retains only in-frame clones and omits some. D and trimming were read from the DNA, whereas the V and J calls and clone size are those reported in that table. The profile shows fewer than 300,000 clones, 80% to 90% of them singletons. The CDR3 contains 15 residues. The V segment lost 0 bases and the J segment 6 bases; nucleotides outside the gene matches: 1. In germline, CDR1 is LGHDT, CDR2 YNNKEL (reference sequence). Everyone who took part was roughly 18 to 89 years old, and they came from 24 US areas. Two negative PCRs, clearance, or symptom resolution had been documented for recovered Cohort 3 donors.

The clonotype originates from a woman aged 25-40 years who had recovered from COVID-19. Material for sequencing was PBMCs or T cells enriched from blood (not recorded which). The chain links TRBV3-1 (or the pseudogene TRBV3-2) to TRBJ1-6; 8 bases are a match to TRBD1. This CDR3 is CASSQEDRVNSPLHF. DNA for the CDR3: TGTGCCAGCAGCCAAGAGGACAGGGTTAATTCACCCCTCCACTTT.